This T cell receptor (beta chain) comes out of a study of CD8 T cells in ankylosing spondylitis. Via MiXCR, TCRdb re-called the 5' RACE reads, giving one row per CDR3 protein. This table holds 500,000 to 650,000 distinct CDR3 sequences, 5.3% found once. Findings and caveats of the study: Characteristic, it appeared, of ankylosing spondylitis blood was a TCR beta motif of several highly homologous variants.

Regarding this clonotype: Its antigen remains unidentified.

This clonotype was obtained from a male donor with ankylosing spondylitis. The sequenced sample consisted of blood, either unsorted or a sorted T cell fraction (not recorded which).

In DNA form, the CDR3 reads TGTGCCAGCAGCCCGCGGGCCTCCTATAATTCACCCCTCCACTTT. Encoded protein: CASSPRASYNSPLHF. The chain uses TRBV11-2 and TRBJ1-6; D is unclear. V lost 5 bases to trimming and J lost 0 bases, with 8 bases between them. Germline lookup yields CDR1 SGHAT and CDR2 FQNNGV. The CDR3 extends over 15 amino acids.